This entry is about one T cell receptor beta chain. CDR3 length equals 11 residues. Germline values: CDR1 MNHNY, CDR2 SVGAGI (reference sequence). The V gene lost 6 bases and the J gene lost 6 bases, with 9 bases spanning the gap. The data derive from a study of CD4+ T cells in melanoma. Only in-frame clones appear in the TCRdb table, and some are missing; sequencing was by immunoSEQ multiplex PCR. The sample records 50,000 to 60,000 clones, more than 60% being singletons. The TCR was taken from a human donor with melanoma. Sequencing input: tumor tissue. The chain couples TRBV6-6 to TRBJ2-7, with unresolved D. The chain's CDR3 is CASSLLGEQYF. Written as DNA, the CDR3 is TGTGCCAGCAGCCTCCTGGGCGAGCAGTACTTC.